These 26 T cell receptor beta chains share one sample of origin, sequenced in a study of technical replicates of blood from a handful of donors. Assay used: immunoSEQ multiplex PCR; TCRdb lists only in-frame clones, some missing. The sample includes about 98,000 clones, 90% to 97% of them seen just once. Sequenced material: T cells isolated from PBMCs. The receptors originated from a human donor in good health.

A remark on this clone: Other DNA sequences in the sample encode the same CDR3. This chain joins TRBV7-9 and TRBJ1-2, with TRBD1 identical over 7 bases. V lost 1 base to trimming and J lost 6 bases; unmatched junction nucleotides: 2. The CDR3 runs to 13 residues. Germline V gives CDR1 SEHNR, CDR2 FQNEAQ (reference sequence). Written as DNA, the CDR3 is TGTGCCAGCAGCTTAGGAACAGGGGATGGCTACACCTTC. Amino acids: CASSLGTGDGYTF.

V and J are TRBV5-1 and TRBJ2-5, with 8 bases lining up with TRBD2. V trimming: 2 bases; J trimming: 5 bases; junction bases outside the gene matches: 8. The CDR3 length is 15 residues. Germline V gene data show CDR1 as SGHRS and CDR2 as YFSETQ. The CDR3 sequence is CASSLRGLGGETQYF. CDR3 nucleotide sequence: TGCGCCAGCAGCTTAAGGGGACTAGGAGGGGAGACCCAGTACTTC.

This clone was picked up one time. The chain couples TRBV7-3 to TRBJ2-1; 10 positions agree with TRBD2. Germline CDR1 SGHTA, CDR2 FQGTGA. V was pared by 4 bases and J by 8 bases, with 5 bases of the junction left unmatched. CDR3 size: 14 residues. Written as DNA, the CDR3 is TGTGCCAGCAGCTCAATAGCGGGGGGCCATGAGCAGTTCTTC. Protein sequence: CASSSIAGGHEQFF.

This chain connects TRBV7-9 to TRBJ2-7, with 7 bases matching TRBD2. Germline values: CDR1 SEHNR, CDR2 FQNEAQ (reference sequence). V lost 5 bases to trimming and J lost 6 bases; unmatched junction nucleotides: 4. The CDR3 totals 12 residues. The CDR3 loop is CASSPGTIEQYF. CDR3 nucleotide sequence: TGTGCCAGCAGCCCAGGGACTATCGAGCAGTACTTC.

The chain employs TRBV6-5 and TRBJ2-5; TRBD2 matches at 14 bases. Unmatched junction bases numbered 4, after V lost 6 bases and J lost 4 bases. The germline V gene has CDR1 MNHEY and CDR2 SVGAGI. The CDR3 is 15 amino acids. CDR3: CASRPTSGGAETQYF. In DNA, the CDR3 is TGTGCCAGCAGGCCGACTAGCGGGGGGGCAGAGACCCAGTACTTC.

About this clone: The junction and the germline gene differ at one end; a read error may be behind it. The V gene is TRBV14, the J gene TRBJ1-2; TRBD1 is a possible D gene (5 bases). Germline assignment: CDR1 SGHDN and CDR2 FVKESK. This CDR3 is built from 18 residues. CDR3 sequence reads: CASSLSPMGLGTKYGYTF. CDR3 bases: TGTGCCAGCAGCTTATCCCCGATGGGTTTGGGGACTAAATATGGCTACACCTTC. Looking up the rest from reference TRBV14 and TRBJ1-2 gives the full variable domain: EAGVTQFPSHSVIEKGQTVTLRCDPISGHDNLYWYRRVMGKEIKFLLHFVKESKQDESGMPNNRFLAERTGGTYSTLKVQPAELEDSGVYFCASSLSPMGLGTKYGYTFGSGTRLTVV.

The V gene is TRBV25-1, the J gene TRBJ2-1, with D tentatively TRBD1 (5 bases). The germline CDR1 and CDR2 sequences are MGHDK and SYGVNS. CDR3 length: 14 residues. V lost 1 base to trimming and J lost 9 bases, with 13 bases between them. The CDR3 reads CASSELYRTVEQFF. Written as DNA, the CDR3 is TGTGCCAGCAGTGAATTGTACAGGACGGTTGAGCAGTTCTTC.

The chain links TRBV2 to TRBJ1-3; no clear D. V was pared by 4 bases and J by 0 bases, with 13 bases between. The CDR3 is made up of 16 amino acids. Germline V gene sequence: CDR1 SNHLY, CDR2 FYNNEI. For the CDR3, the DNA is TGTGCCAGCAGTGCGACGGGTACAAGCTCTGGAAACACCATATATTTT. Amino acids: CASSATGTSSGNTIYF.

The chain carries TRBV4-1 and TRBJ1-2; D gene ambiguous. The CDR3 is 15 residues long. Trimming cost V 1 base and J 8 bases, with 17 bases left between them. CDR1 MGHRA and CDR2 YSYEKL come from the germline V gene. CDR3: CASSQGSETGRGYTF. As DNA, the CDR3 is TGCGCCAGCAGCCAAGGATCCGAGACTGGCCGAGGCTACACCTTC.

V gene TRBV27 combines with J gene TRBJ1-5; 10 positions agree with TRBD1. Losses at the gene ends were 6 bases for V and 5 bases for J; bases not matched to a gene: 10. This CDR3 contains 16 residues. Germline V gives CDR1 MNHEY, CDR2 SMNVEV (reference sequence). The CDR3 loop is CASSLPGQGTHQPQHF. CDR3 in DNA: TGTGCCAGCAGCCTGCCGGGACAGGGGACCCATCAGCCCCAGCATTTT.

As concerns this clone: Compared with germline, one end of the junction differs, possibly owing to a read error. Written as DNA, the CDR3 is TGTACCAGCAGCTCTCGGACAGGGCCCAACTACGAGCAGTACTTC. Protein sequence: CTSSSRTGPNYEQYF. This chain joins TRBV7-9 and TRBJ2-7; 8 bases fit TRBD1. The CDR3 has 15 amino acids. Germline CDR1 and CDR2: SEHNR and FQNEAQ (reference sequence).

V and J are TRBV6-6 and TRBJ2-1; 8 bases are shared with TRBD2. CDR3 length equals 14 residues. Germline V CDR1 and CDR2: MNHNY, SVGAGI (reference sequence). The trim removed 2 bases at V and 8 bases at J, leaving 5 bases unmatched. CDR3 nucleotide sequence: TGTGCCAGCAGTTACGGACTAGCTCTGGATGAGCAGTTCTTC. It encodes CASSYGLALDEQFF.

The chain couples TRBV12-5 to TRBJ1-4; D might be TRBD1 (5 bases). Germline V gene data show CDR1 as LGHNT and CDR2 as FRNRAP. The CDR3 is made up of 18 amino acids. Trimming removed 0 bases from V and 0 bases from J, with 14 bases in between. The CDR3 protein is CASGLVPTGSSTNEKLFF. CDR3 nucleotides: TGTGCTAGTGGTTTGGTACCCACAGGATCCTCAACTAATGAAAAACTGTTTTTT. The variable domain in full, completed from reference TRBV12-5 and TRBJ1-4, reads DARVTQTPRHKVTEMGQEVTMRCQPILGHNTVFWYRQTMMQGLELLAYFRNRAPLDDSGMPKDRFSAEMPDATLATLKIQPSEPRDSAVYFCASGLVPTGSSTNEKLFFGSGTQLSVL.

In nucleotides, the CDR3 is TGCGCCAGCAGTAGCGGACCTTACAATGAGCAGTTCTTC. It specifies CASSSGPYNEQFF. The chain recombines TRBV10-1 with TRBJ2-1, with TRBD2 as a possible D gene (5 bases). CDR3 length: 13 amino acids. V lost 5 bases and J lost 4, with 9 bases in between. Germline V gives CDR1 WNHNN, CDR2 SYGVQD (reference sequence).

The sample holds one count of this clone. V gene TRBV7-2 combines with J gene TRBJ2-3; 9 nucleotides line up with TRBD2. The CDR3 consists of 19 residues. The junction had 16 bases not matched to a gene; V was cut back by 3 bases and J by 3 bases. Germline V gene lookup returns CDR1 SGHTA and CDR2 FQGNSA. The CDR3 coding sequence is TGTGCCAGCAGCTTCGACCTGACTAGCGGTTATGGTAGTACAGATACGCAGTATTTT. Translation: CASSFDLTSGYGSTDTQYF. Together with reference TRBV7-2 and TRBJ2-3, the CDR3 gives the full variable domain: GAGVSQSPSNKVTEKGKDVELRCDPISGHTALYWYRQSLGQGLEFLIYFQGNSAPDKSGLPSDRFSAERTGGSVSTLTIQRTQQEDSAVYLCASSFDLTSGYGSTDTQYFGPGTRLTVL.

This clone was recorded once. CDR3: CASSPQGARGNTEAFF. The DNA of the CDR3 is TGTGCCAGCAGTCCACAGGGGGCAAGAGGTAACACTGAAGCTTTCTTT. This chain connects TRBV27 to TRBJ1-1; 9 bases match TRBD1. CDR3 length: 16 amino acids. Germline lookup yields CDR1 MNHEY and CDR2 SMNVEV (reference sequence). V lost 5 bases, J lost 2 bases, and 9 bases stayed unmatched.

This chain links TRBV7-2 with TRBJ2-7, with 10 bases matching TRBD2. There are 14 residues in the CDR3. Germline V CDR1 and CDR2: SGHTA, FQGNSA. V was pared by 7 bases and J by 4 bases, with 7 bases of the junction left unmatched. CDR3 amino acids: CASTTGTSVYEQYF. The CDR3 region has the DNA TGTGCCAGCACTACCGGGACTAGCGTTTACGAGCAGTACTTC.

The chain is built from TRBV19 and TRBJ2-1, with D possibly TRBD2 on 6 matching bases. This CDR3 region has 14 residues. Germline V lookup: CDR1 LNHDA, CDR2 SQIVND (reference sequence). V shed 1 base and J shed 7 bases, with 11 bases lying between them. DNA for the CDR3: TGTGCCAGTAGTATAGCCCGGGGGAGAAATGAGCAGTTCTTC. Its protein product is CASSIARGRNEQFF.

V gene TRBV27 combines with J gene TRBJ2-7; 8 bases are shared with TRBD1. The CDR3 extends over 13 amino acids. Unmatched junction bases numbered 8, after V lost 8 bases and J lost 5 bases. The germline CDR1 and CDR2 sequences are MNHEY and SMNVEV (reference sequence). CDR3 protein: CASRGQGRNEQYF. The CDR3 DNA sequence: TGTGCCAGCCGCGGACAGGGAAGGAACGAGCAGTACTTC.

In its sample, this clone was seen once. This sequence joins TRBV6-1 and TRBJ2-4; 9 bases align to TRBD2. Germline V gene data show CDR1 as MNHNS and CDR2 as SASEGT. The CDR3 is 13 residues long. V was clipped by 6 bases and J by 5 bases; unmatched bases: 2. The CDR3 bases are TGTGCCAGCAGGGCGGGGGGGCAAAACATTCAGTACTTC. Protein: CASRAGGQNIQYF.

The rearrangement joins TRBV5-1 to TRBJ2-1, with D possibly being TRBD2 (6 bases). The CDR3 contains 14 residues. Germline CDR1 and CDR2: SGHRS and YFSETQ. V shed 4 bases and J shed 10 bases, with 18 bases lying between them. CDR3 DNA: TGCGCCAGCAGCCCCAAGACTAGTTCAGAGGAGCAGTTCTTC. It specifies CASSPKTSSEEQFF.

The chain has TRBV6-6 and TRBJ1-5, with 7 bases identical to TRBD1. The V and J ends lost 7 bases and 2 bases, in that order; junction bases with no gene match: 8. Germline CDR1 is MNHNY and CDR2 is SVGAGI (reference sequence). This CDR3 is 15 amino acids long. CDR3 residues: CASTISGGGNQPQHF. CDR3 in DNA: TGTGCCAGCACCATCTCAGGGGGTGGCAATCAGCCCCAGCATTTT.

CDR3 nucleotide sequence: TGTGCCAGCAGCTTAATAGTAGACCGGGGGACCCAGTACTTC. Translation: CASSLIVDRGTQYF. The J gene is TRBJ2-5, the V gene TRBV7-9; D might be TRBD2 (5 bases). The CDR3 contains 14 residues. Trimming shortened V by 2 bases and J by 7 bases, and 14 bases separated the two germline ends. CDR1 is SEHNR, CDR2 FQNEAQ, per germline (reference sequence).

The J gene is TRBJ2-7, the V gene TRBV7-9; D gene uncertain. V was cut by 5 bases and J by 3 bases, with 20 bases left in between. There are 16 residues in the CDR3. Germline CDR1 SEHNR, CDR2 FQNEAQ (reference sequence). CDR3 amino acids: CASSPSFFTLGYEQYF. CDR3 nucleotide sequence: TGTGCCAGCAGCCCCTCTTTTTTTACTCTTGGCTACGAGCAGTACTTC.

The rearrangement joins TRBV6-5 to TRBJ1-6; the D is unclear. The length of the CDR3 is 13 residues. Deletions cut 6 bases from V and 6 bases from J, with 9 bases between. Germline V CDR1 and CDR2: MNHEY, SVGAGI. In DNA form, the CDR3 reads TGTGCCAGCAGGTGGCAGCGTAATTCACCCCTCCACTTT. This encodes CASRWQRNSPLHF.

The V and J genes are TRBV5-1 and TRBJ2-7; maybe TRBD1 (6 bases). The germline V gene has CDR1 SGHRS and CDR2 YFSETQ. The CDR3 length is 15 residues. V lost 1 base, J lost 3 bases, and 14 bases lay in between. CDR3 loop: CASSLSRQVLYEQYF. For the CDR3, the DNA is TGCGCCAGCAGCTTGTCCAGACAGGTTCTCTACGAGCAGTACTTC.